The 2 T cell receptor beta chains presented below share a single source sample, sequenced in a study of OX40 agonist ivuxolimab in advanced cancers. This table comes from immunoSEQ multiplex PCR, and its TCRdb copy is limited to in-frame clones, with some not included. The sample lists some 80,000 clones, around 84% occurring once. Sequenced here: CD4+ or CD8+ T cells sorted from blood, sampled in a trial of the OX40 agonist ivuxolimab. These receptor sequences come from an adult with an advanced solid tumor such as melanoma, head and neck, liver or kidney cancer.

The V gene is TRBV9, the J gene TRBJ2-2, with D maybe TRBD1 (6 bases). V was pared by 4 bases and J by 0 bases, with 10 bases between. CDR1 is SGDLS, CDR2 YYNGEE, per germline. This CDR3 is 15 amino acids long. Written as DNA, the CDR3 is TGTGCCAGCAGCCTCAGGGGTACGAACACCGGGGAGCTGTTTTTT. Protein: CASSLRGTNTGELFF.

This chain links TRBV28 with TRBJ1-4, with TRBD1 matching 10 bases. V dropped 10 bases and J dropped 8; count of bases not matched to a gene: 4. This CDR3 has 12 residues. Per germline, CDR1 MDHEN and CDR2 SYDVKM. The CDR3 nucleotides are TGTGCCACCGGGACAGGGGTCGAAAAACTGTTTTTT. Translating it yields CATGTGVEKLFF.